Described below is a single T cell receptor beta chain sequence and its context. Its antigen is unidentified. The sample originates from a study of tissue T cells after allogeneic stem cell transplantation. Across the whole study: Pathologist H&E review favored samples with visible lymphocytes for sequencing among multiple samples.

Study-wide findings and caveats: Which tissue TCRs were alloreactive or antigen-specific was not determined. Some clones might be persisting host cells. Few T cell clones were shared across patients, but motif clusters showed tissue-specific shared signatures.

CDR3 sequences, V/J genes, frequencies and template counts came from survey-depth TCRbeta sequencing. The data were produced by immunoSEQ multiplex PCR, yet TCRdb's version contains in-frame clones alone and is incomplete. The sample contains around 6,400 clones, roughly 60% of which appear only once. CDR1 is KGHSH, CDR2 LQKENI, per germline. CDR3 size: 16 residues. Deletions cut 0 bases from V and 0 bases from J, with 9 bases between. This receptor was taken from a female donor over 55 with lung cancer. The material sequenced was duodenum tissue, taken at autopsy. This chain uses TRBV18 with TRBJ1-5, with D hard to call. CDR3 coding DNA: TGTGCCAGCTCACCACCGCCGGGGTATAGCAATCAGCCCCAGCATTTT. Its translation: CASSPPPGYSNQPQHF. The full variable domain, with the rest looked up from reference TRBV18 and TRBJ1-5, is NAGVMQNPRHLVRRRGQEARLRCSPMKGHSHVYWYRQLPEEGLKFMVYLQKENIIDESGMPKERFSAEFPKEGPSILRIQQVVRGDSAAYFCASSPPPGYSNQPQHFGDGTRLSIL.